This is a list of T cell receptor beta chains from one sample in a study of vaccination and CD4 T cells after COVID-19. Each CDR3 protein gets one entry after TCRdb re-called the PCR reads with MiXCR. The table includes under 25,000 distinct CDR3 sequences, roughly 47% detected once. The antigens for these receptors are not known. Source material: cultured CD4+ T cells from blood. The receptor set was obtained from a human donor with COVID-19. Both conserved end residues are part of each CDR3. D genes are given only for firm matches.

D	J	V	CDR3
-	TRBJ2-1	TRBV6-1	CASRDRSRSYNEQFF
TRBD2	TRBJ2-1	TRBV11-2	CASSHSRASGGYEQFF
-	TRBJ2-7	TRBV4-2	CASSQDLFNLGGTYEQYF
TRBD1	TRBJ1-1	TRBV27	CASSRGQVVSTEAFF
-	TRBJ1-2	TRBV11-2	CASSLRTNYGYTF
TRBD1	TRBJ1-2	TRBV30	CAWSVLQGALRVGYTF
-	TRBJ1-5	TRBV7-8	CASSPSGPNSNQPQHF
-	TRBJ2-1	TRBV6-1	CASRGIREQFF
-	TRBJ1-1	TRBV6-2/TRBV6-3	CASSYGRGLNTEAFF
-	TRBJ2-1	TRBV20-1	CSAGLGKDEQFF
-	TRBJ1-6	TRBV15	CATSRDVESPLHF
TRBD1	TRBJ2-1	TRBV2	CASSPSRAQGTESNEQFF
-	TRBJ1-6	TRBV6-5	CAGNYRPSLGNSPLHF
TRBD2	TRBJ2-2	TRBV6-2/TRBV6-3	CASSLRGSGANTGELFF
-	TRBJ2-1	TRBV20-1	CSAIPPSLGANEQFF
-	TRBJ1-6	TRBV20-1	CSARDTPGTNSPLHF
TRBD2	TRBJ2-1	TRBV20-1	CTISGGLAGGPPSNEQFF
-	TRBJ2-7	TRBV6-1	CASSAGSRYEQYF
-	TRBJ2-3	TRBV20-1	CSARDSGSTDTQYF
-	TRBJ1-5	TRBV6-2/TRBV6-3	CASNPAGSRTQPQHF
-	TRBJ2-7	TRBV7-9	CASSLVFGNNEQYF
-	TRBJ1-5	TRBV2	CASSGGGRYSNQPQHF
TRBD1	TRBJ2-7	TRBV12-3/TRBV12-4	CASSPSGTVSYEQYF
-	TRBJ1-2	TRBV4-1	CASSQVTGQPNYGYTF
-	TRBJ1-5	TRBV6-5	CASSYDRTVNQPQHF
-	TRBJ1-5	TRBV7-2	CASSPPGGGDQPQHF
-	TRBJ1-3	TRBV18	CASQVSPGNTIYF
-	TRBJ2-7	TRBV28	CASSSAWNPEQYF
-	TRBJ1-3	TRBV6-1	CASRQPGSISGNTIYF
-	TRBJ1-2	TRBV12-3/TRBV12-4	CASSLADGRNYGYTF
-	TRBJ2-3	TRBV20-1	CSADRRYTDTQYF
-	TRBJ1-2	TRBV28	CASSIRRYGYTF
-	TRBJ1-1	TRBV30	CAWSNRDEAFF